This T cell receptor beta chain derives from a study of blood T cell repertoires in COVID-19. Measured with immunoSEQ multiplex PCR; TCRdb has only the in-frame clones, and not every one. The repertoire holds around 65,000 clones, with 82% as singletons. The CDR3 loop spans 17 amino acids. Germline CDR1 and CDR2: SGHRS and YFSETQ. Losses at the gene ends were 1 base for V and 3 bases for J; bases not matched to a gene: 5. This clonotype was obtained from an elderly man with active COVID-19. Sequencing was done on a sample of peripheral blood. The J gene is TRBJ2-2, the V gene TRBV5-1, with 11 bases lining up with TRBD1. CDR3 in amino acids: CASSLFGQGADTGELFF. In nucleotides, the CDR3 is TGCGCCAGCAGCTTGTTTGGACAGGGGGCCGACACCGGGGAGCTGTTTTTT.